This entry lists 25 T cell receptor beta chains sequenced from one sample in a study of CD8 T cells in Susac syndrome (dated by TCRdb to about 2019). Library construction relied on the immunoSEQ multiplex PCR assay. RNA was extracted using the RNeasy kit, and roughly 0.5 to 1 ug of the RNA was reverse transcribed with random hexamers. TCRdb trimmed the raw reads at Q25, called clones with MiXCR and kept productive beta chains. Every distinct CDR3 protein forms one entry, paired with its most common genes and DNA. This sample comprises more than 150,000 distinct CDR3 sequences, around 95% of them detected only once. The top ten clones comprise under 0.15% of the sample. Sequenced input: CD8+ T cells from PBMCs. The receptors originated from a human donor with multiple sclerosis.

The CDR3 DNA sequence: TGTGCCAGCAGTTTAGCAGGTTTCTCTGGAAACACCATATATTTT. This encodes CASSLAGFSGNTIYF. The rearrangement links TRBV27 to TRBJ1-3, with D unclear. The CDR3 length is 15 residues. Trimming left V 2 bases short and J 0 bases short, with 8 bases between. The V gene's germline CDR1 is MNHEY and CDR2 SMNVEV (reference sequence).

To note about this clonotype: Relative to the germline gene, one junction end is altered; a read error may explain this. The CDR3 here is CASSQGDSFNYGYTF. The CDR3 DNA follows: TGTGCCAGCAGCCAAGGCGACAGCTTTAACTATGGCTACACCTTC. The V call is TRBV4-1, the J call TRBJ1-2; tentative D call: TRBD1 (5 bases). The CDR3 is 15 amino acids. Germline loops: CDR1 MGHRA, CDR2 YSYEKL.

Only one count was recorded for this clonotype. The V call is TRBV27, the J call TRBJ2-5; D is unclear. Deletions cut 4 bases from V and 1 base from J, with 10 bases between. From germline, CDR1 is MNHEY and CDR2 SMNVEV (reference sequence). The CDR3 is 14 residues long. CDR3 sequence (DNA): TGTGCCAGCAGTTCGTTTGGGGTCCAAGAGACCCAGTACTTC. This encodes CASSSFGVQETQYF.

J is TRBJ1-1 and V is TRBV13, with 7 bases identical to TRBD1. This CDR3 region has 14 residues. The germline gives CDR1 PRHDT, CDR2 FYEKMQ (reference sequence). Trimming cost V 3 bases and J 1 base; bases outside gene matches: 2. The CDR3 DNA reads TGTGCCAGCAGCTTCGACAGGGAGAACACTGAAGCTTTCTTT. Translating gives CASSFDRENTEAFF. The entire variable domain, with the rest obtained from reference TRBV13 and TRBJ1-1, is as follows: AAGVIQSPRHLIKEKRETATLKCYPIPRHDTVYWYQQGPGQDPQFLISFYEKMQSDKGSIPDRFSAQQFSDYHSELNMSSLELGDSALYFCASSFDRENTEAFFGQGTRLTVV.

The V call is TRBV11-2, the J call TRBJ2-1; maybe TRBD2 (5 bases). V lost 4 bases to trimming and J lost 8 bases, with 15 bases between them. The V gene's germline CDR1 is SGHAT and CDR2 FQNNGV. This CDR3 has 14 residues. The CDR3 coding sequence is TGTGCCAGCAGCTGGGTGGGAGATCACGATGAGCAGTTCTTC. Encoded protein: CASSWVGDHDEQFF.

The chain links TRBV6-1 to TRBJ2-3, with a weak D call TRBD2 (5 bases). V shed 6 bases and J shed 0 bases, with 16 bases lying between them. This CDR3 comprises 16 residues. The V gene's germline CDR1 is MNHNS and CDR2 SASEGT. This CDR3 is CASSPEASGSTDTQYF. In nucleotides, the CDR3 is TGTGCCAGCAGCCCCGAGGCTTCGGGGAGCACAGATACGCAGTATTTT.

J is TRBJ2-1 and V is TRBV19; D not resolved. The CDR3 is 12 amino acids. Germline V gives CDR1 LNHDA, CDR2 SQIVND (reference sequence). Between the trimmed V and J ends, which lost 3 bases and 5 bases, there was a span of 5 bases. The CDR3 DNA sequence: TGTGCCAGTAGTATCCCAGACAATGAGCAGTTCTTC. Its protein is CASSIPDNEQFF.

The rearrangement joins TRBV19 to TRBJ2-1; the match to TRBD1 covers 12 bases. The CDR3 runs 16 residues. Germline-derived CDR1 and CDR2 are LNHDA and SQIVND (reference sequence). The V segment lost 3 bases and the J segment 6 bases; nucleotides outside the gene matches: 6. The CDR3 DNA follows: TGTGCCAGTAGTATGGGGACAGGGGGCGCAGCCAATGAGCAGTTCTTC. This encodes CASSMGTGGAANEQFF.

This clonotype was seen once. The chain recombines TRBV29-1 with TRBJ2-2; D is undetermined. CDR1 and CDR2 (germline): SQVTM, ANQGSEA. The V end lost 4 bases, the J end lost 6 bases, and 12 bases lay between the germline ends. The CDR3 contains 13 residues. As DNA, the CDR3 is TGCAGCGTTGGAATGAGAGAAGCCGGGGAGCTGTTTTTT. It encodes CSVGMREAGELFF.

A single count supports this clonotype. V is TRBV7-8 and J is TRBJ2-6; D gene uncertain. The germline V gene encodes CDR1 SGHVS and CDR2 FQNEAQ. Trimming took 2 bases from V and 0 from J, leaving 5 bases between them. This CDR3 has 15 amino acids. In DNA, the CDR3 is TGTGCCAGCAGCTTACAGGCCTCTGGGGCCAACGTCCTGACTTTC. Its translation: CASSLQASGANVLTF. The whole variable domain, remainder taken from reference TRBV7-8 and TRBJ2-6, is GAGVSQSPRYKVAKRGQDVALRCDPISGHVSLFWYQQALGQGPEFLTYFQNEAQLDKSGLPSDRFFAERPEGSVSTLKIQRTQQEDSAVYLCASSLQASGANVLTFGAGSRLTVL.

The CDR3 here is CASSSGGYEQYF. The DNA for the CDR3 is TGTGCCAGCAGTTCAGGGGGATACGAGCAGTACTTC. The chain couples TRBV6-5 to TRBJ2-7, with TRBD1 matching over 7 bases. With 4 bases clipped from V and 4 bases from J, the junction kept 1 base outside the gene matches. This CDR3 has 12 amino acids. Per germline, CDR1 MNHEY and CDR2 SVGAGI.

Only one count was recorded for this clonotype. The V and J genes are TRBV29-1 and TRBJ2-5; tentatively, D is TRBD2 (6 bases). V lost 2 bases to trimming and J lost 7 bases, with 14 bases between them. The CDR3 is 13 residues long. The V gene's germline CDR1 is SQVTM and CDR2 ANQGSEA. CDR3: CSVESRGAGTQYF. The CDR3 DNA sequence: TGCAGCGTTGAATCCCGCGGGGCGGGGACCCAGTACTTC.

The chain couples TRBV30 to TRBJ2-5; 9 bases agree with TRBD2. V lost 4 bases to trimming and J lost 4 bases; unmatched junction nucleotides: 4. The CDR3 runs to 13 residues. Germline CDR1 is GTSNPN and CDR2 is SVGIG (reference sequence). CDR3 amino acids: CAWTSGVGETQYF. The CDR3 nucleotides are TGTGCCTGGACTAGCGGGGTCGGAGAGACCCAGTACTTC.

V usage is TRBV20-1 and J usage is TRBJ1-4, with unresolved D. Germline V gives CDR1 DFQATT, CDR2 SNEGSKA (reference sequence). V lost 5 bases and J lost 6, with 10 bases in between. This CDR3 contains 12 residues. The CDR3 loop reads CSARGRDEKLFF. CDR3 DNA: TGCAGTGCTCGAGGAAGAGATGAAAAACTGTTTTTT.

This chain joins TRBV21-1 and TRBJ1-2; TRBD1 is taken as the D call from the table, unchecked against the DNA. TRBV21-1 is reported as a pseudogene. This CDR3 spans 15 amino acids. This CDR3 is CASSKIGRGHYGYTF. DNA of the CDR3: TGTGCCAGCAGCAAAATAGGCAGGGGACACTATGGCTACACCTTC.

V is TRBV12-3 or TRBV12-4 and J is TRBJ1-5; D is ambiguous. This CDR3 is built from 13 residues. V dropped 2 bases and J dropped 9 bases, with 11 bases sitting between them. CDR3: CASSLTAERPQHF. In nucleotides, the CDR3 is TGTGCCAGCAGTTTAACAGCCGAGAGGCCCCAGCATTTT.

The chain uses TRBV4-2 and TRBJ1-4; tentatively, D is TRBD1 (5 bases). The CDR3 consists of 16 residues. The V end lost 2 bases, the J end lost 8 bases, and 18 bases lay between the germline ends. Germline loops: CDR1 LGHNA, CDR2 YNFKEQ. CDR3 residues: CASSQSLQGHREKLFF. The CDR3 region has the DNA TGTGCCAGCAGCCAATCACTTCAGGGCCACCGGGAAAAACTGTTTTTT.

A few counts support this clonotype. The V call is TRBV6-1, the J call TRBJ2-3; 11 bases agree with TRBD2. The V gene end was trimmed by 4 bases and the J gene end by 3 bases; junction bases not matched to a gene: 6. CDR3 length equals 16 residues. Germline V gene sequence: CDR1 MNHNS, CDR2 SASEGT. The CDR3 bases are TGTGCCAGCAGTGCCACCGGGACTAGCGGTACAGATACGCAGTATTTT. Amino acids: CASSATGTSGTDTQYF.

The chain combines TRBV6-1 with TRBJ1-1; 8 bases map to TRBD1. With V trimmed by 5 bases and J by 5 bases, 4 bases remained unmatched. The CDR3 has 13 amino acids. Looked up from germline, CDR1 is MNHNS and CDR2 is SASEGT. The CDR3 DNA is TGTGCCAGCAGTCAGACAGGGGAAACTGAAGCTTTCTTT. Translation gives CASSQTGETEAFF.

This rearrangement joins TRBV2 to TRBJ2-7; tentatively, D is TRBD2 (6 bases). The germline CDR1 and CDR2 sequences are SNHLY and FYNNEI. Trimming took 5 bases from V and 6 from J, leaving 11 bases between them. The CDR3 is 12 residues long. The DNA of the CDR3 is TGTGCCAGCAGTATGGAGGGAGCCGAGCAGTACTTC. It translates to CASSMEGAEQYF. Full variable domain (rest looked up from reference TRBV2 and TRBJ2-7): EPEVTQTPSHQVTQMGQEVILRCVPISNHLYFYWYRQILGQKVEFLVSFYNNEISEKSEIFDDQFSVERPDGSNFTLKIRSTKLEDSAMYFCASSMEGAEQYFGPGTRLTVT.

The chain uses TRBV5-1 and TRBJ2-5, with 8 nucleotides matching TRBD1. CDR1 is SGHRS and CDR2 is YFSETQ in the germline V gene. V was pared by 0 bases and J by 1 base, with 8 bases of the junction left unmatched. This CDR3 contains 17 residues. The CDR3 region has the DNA TGCGCCAGCAGCTTGGAGTCCGACAGGGGAGCCCAAGAGACCCAGTACTTC. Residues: CASSLESDRGAQETQYF.

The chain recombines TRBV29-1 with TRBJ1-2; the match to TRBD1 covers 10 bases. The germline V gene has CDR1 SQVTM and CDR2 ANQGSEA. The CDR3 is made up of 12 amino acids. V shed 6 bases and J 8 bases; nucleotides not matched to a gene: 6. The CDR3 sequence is CSVPGQGFGYTF. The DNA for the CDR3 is TGCAGCGTCCCGGGACAGGGGTTCGGCTACACCTTC.

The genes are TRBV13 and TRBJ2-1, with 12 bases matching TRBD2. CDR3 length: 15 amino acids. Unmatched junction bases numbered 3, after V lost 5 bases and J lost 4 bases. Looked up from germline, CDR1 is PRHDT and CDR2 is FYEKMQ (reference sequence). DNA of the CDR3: TGTGCCAGCAGCCCTACTAGCGGGGGGTACAATGAGCAGTTCTTC. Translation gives CASSPTSGGYNEQFF.

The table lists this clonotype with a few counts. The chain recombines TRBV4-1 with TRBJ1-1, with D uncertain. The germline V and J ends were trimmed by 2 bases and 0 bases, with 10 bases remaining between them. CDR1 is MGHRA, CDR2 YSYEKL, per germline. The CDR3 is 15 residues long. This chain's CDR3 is CASSQRQNMNTEAFF. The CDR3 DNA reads TGCGCCAGCAGCCAACGGCAAAACATGAACACTGAAGCTTTCTTT.

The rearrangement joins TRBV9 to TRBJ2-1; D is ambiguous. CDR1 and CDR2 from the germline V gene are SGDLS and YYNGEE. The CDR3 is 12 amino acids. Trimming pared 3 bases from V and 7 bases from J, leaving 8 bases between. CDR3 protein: CASSGTRNEQFF. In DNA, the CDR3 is TGTGCCAGCAGCGGGACGAGGAATGAGCAGTTCTTC.